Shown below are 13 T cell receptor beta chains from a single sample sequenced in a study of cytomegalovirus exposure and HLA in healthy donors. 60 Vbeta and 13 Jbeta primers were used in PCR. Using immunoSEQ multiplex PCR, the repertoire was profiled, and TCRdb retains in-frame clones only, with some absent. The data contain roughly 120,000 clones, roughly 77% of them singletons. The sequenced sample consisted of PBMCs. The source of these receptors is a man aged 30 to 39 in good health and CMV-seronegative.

The chain's CDR3 is CASSVAGVGIQYF. The DNA for the CDR3 is TGTGCCAGCAGCGTAGCCGGGGTAGGCATTCAGTACTTC. The chain uses TRBV9 and TRBJ2-4, with TRBD2 as a possible D gene (5 bases). From germline, CDR1 is SGDLS and CDR2 YYNGEE. V lost 0 bases, J lost 9 bases, and 10 bases lay in between. The CDR3 is 13 amino acids.

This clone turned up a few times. Here the CDR3 DNA reads TGTGCCAGCAGTACTGAAACTGAAGCTTTCTTT. Translated: CASSTETEAFF. This chain joins TRBV25-1 and TRBJ1-1, with D unresolved. Germline assignment: CDR1 MGHDK and CDR2 SYGVNS. This CDR3 region has 11 residues. Trimming removed 5 bases at V and 5 bases at J, with 6 bases between.

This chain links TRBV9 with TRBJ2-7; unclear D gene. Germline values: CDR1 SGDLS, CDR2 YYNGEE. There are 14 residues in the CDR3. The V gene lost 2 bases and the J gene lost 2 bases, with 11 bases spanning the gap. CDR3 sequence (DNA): TGTGCCAGCAGCGTCGGTCCCACCACCTACGAGCAGTACTTC. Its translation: CASSVGPTTYEQYF.

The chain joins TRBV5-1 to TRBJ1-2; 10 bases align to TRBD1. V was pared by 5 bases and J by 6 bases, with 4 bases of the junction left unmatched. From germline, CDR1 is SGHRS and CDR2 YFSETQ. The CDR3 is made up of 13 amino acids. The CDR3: CASSFGTGDGYTF. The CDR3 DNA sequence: TGCGCCAGCAGTTTCGGGACAGGGGATGGCTACACCTTC. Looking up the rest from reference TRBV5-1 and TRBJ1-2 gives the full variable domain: KAGVTQTPRYLIKTRGQQVTLSCSPISGHRSVSWYQQTPGQGLQFLFEYFSETQRNKGNFPGRFSGRQFSNSRSEMNVSTLELGDSALYLCASSFGTGDGYTFGSGTRLTVV.

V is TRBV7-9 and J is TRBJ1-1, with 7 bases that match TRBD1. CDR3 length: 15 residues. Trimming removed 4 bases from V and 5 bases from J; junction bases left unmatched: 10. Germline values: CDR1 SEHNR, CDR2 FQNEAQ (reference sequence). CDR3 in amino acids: CASSSDRAIFTEAFF. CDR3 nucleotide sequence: TGTGCCAGCAGCTCAGACAGGGCAATATTTACTGAAGCTTTCTTT. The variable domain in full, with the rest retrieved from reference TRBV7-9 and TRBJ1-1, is DTGVSQNPRHKITKRGQNVTFRCDPISEHNRLYWYRQTLGQGPEFLTYFQNEAQLEKSRLLSDRFSAERPKGSFSTLEIQRTEQGDSAMYLCASSSDRAIFTEAFFGQGTRLTVV.

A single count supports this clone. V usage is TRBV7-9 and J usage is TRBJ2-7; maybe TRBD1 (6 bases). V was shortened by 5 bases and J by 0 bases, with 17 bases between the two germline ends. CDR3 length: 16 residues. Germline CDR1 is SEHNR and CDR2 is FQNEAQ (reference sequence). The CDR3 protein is CASSALGMGASYEQYF. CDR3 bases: TGTGCCAGCAGCGCCCTCGGGATGGGGGCCTCCTACGAGCAGTACTTC.

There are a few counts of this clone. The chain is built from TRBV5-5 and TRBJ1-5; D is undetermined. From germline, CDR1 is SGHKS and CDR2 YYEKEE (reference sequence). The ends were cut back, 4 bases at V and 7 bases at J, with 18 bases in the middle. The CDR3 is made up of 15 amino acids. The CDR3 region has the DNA TGTGCCAGCAGCGGCTTTGGAGGGCTCCGCCAGCCCCAGCATTTT. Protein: CASSGFGGLRQPQHF.

Here the CDR3 reads CASSLGGTGSYEQYF. The CDR3 DNA reads as TGTGCCAGCAGCTTGGGCGGGACAGGGTCCTACGAGCAGTACTTC. The chain combines TRBV5-4 with TRBJ2-7; 9 bases fit TRBD1. This CDR3 spans 15 amino acids. J lost 1 base, V lost 0 bases, and 2 bases had no gene match. The V gene's germline CDR1 is SGHNT and CDR2 YYREEE (reference sequence).

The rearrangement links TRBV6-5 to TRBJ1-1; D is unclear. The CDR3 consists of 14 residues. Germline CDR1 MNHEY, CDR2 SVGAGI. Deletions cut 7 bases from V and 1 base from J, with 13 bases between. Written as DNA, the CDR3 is TGTGCCAGCACCTCGCCGACAACGAACACTGAAGCTTTCTTT. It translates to CASTSPTTNTEAFF.

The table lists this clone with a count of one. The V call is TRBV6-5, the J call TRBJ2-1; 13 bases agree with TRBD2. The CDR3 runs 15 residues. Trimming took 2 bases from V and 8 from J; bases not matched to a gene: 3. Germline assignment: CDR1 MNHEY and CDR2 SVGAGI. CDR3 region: CASSYGLAGEDEQFF. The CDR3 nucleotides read TGTGCCAGCAGTTACGGACTAGCGGGAGAGGATGAGCAGTTCTTC.

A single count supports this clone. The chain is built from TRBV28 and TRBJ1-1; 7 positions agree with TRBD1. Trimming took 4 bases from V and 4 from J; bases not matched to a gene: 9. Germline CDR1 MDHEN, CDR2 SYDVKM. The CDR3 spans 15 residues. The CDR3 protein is CASSSMNHRGTEAFF. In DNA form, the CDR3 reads TGTGCCAGCAGTTCTATGAACCACAGGGGCACTGAAGCTTTCTTT.

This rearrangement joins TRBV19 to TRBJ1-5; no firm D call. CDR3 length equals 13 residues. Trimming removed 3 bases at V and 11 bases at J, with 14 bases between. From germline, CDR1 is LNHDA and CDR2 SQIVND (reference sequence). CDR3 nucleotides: TGTGCCAGTAGTATGAGTAGCGCCTCCACCCAGCATTTT. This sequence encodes CASSMSSASTQHF.

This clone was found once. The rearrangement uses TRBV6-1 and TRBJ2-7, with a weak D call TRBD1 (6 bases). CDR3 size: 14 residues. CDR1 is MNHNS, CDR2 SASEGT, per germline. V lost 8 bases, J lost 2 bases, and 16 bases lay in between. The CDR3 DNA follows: TGTGCCAGCCAGGGGTTTAGCCCGCCCTACGAGCAGTACTTC. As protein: CASQGFSPPYEQYF.